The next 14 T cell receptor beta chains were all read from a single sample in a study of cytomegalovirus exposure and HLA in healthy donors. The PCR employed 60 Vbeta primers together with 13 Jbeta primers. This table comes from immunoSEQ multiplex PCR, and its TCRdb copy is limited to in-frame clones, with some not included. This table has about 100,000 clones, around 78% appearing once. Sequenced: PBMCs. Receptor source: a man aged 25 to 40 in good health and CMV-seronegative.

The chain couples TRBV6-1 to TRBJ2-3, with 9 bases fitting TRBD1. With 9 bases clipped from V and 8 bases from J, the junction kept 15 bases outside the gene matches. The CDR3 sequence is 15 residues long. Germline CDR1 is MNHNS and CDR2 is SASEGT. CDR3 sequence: CASRQSGTGKGTQYF. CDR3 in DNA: TGTGCCAGTAGGCAATCCGGGACAGGGAAGGGTACGCAGTATTTT.

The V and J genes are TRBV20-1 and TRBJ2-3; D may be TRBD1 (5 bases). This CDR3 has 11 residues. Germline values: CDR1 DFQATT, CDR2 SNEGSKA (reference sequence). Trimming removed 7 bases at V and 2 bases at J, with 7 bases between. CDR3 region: CSGQPTDTQYF. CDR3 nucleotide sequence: TGCAGTGGACAGCCCACAGATACGCAGTATTTT.

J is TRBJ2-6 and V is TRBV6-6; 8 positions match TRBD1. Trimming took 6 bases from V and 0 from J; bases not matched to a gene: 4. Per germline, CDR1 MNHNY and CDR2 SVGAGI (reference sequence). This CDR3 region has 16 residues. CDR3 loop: CASSLTGGSGANVLTF. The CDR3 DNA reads TGTGCCAGCAGCCTTACAGGGGGCTCTGGGGCCAACGTCCTGACTTTC.

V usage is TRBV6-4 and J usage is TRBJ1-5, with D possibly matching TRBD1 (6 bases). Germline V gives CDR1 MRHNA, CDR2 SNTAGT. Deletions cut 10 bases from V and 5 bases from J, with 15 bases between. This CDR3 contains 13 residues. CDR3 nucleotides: TGTGCCACAGCCATAAACAGGGATCAGCCCCAGCATTTT. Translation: CATAINRDQPQHF.

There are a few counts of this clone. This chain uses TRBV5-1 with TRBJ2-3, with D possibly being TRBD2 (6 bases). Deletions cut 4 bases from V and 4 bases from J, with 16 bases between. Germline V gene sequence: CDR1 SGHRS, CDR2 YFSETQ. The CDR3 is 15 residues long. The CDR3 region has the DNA TGCGCCAGCAGCCCGAGGACTATCCCCCCAGATACGCAGTATTTT. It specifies CASSPRTIPPDTQYF.

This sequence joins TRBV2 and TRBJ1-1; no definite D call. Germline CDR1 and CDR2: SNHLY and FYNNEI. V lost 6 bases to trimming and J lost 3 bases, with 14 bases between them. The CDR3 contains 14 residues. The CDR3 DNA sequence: TGTGCCAGCAGGGAGGAAAGGAGGGACACTGAAGCTTTCTTT. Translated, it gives CASREERRDTEAFF.

CDR3 DNA: TGTGCCAGCCAAATGACGGACAGGGTCGGGGAGACCCAGTACTTC. It encodes CASQMTDRVGETQYF. V gene TRBV19 combines with J gene TRBJ2-5, with 8 bases that match TRBD1. V was clipped by 9 bases and J by 5 bases; unmatched bases: 14. This CDR3 region has 15 residues. The germline V gene encodes CDR1 LNHDA and CDR2 SQIVND (reference sequence).

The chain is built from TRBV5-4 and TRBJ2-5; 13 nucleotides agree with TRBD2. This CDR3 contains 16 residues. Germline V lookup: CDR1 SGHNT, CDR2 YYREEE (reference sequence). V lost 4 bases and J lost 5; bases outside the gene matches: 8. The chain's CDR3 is CASSRGLAGVRETQYF. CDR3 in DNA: TGTGCCAGCAGCAGAGGACTAGCGGGAGTTCGGGAGACCCAGTACTTC. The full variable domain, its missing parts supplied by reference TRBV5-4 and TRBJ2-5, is ETGVTQSPTHLIKTRGQQVTLRCSSQSGHNTVSWYQQALGQGPQFIFQYYREEENGRGNFPPRFSGLQFPNYSSELNVNALELDDSALYLCASSRGLAGVRETQYFGPGTRLLVL.

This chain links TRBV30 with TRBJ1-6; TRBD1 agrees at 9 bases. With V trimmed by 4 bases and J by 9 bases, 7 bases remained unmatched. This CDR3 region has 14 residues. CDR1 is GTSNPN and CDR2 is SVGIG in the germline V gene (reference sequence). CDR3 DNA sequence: TGTGCCTGGATGTACAGGGGGCGCCCTTCACCCCTCCACTTT. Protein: CAWMYRGRPSPLHF.

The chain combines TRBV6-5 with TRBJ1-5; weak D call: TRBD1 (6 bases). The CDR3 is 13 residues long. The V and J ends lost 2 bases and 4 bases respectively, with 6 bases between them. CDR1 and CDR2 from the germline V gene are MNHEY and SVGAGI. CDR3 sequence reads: CASSYDRNQPQHF. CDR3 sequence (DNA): TGTGCCAGCAGTTACGACAGGAATCAGCCCCAGCATTTT.

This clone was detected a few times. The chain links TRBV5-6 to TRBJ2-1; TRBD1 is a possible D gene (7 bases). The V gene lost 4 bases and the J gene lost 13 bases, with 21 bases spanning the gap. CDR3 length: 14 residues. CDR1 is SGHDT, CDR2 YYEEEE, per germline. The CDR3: CASSPRNRQGGQFF. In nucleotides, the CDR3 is TGTGCCAGCAGCCCAAGAAATCGACAGGGAGGACAGTTCTTC.

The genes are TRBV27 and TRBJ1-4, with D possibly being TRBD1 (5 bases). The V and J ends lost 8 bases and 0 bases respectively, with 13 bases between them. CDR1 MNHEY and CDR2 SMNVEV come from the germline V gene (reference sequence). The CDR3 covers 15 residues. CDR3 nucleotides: TGTGCCAGCGGTCGTGTAGGGGCAACTAATGAAAAACTGTTTTTT. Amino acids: CASGRVGATNEKLFF.

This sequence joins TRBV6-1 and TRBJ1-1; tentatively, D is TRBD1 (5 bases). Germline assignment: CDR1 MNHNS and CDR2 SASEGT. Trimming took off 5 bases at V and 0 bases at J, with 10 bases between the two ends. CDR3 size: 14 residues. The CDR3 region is CASSPSRVNTEAFF. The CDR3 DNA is TGTGCCAGCAGTCCAAGCAGGGTGAACACTGAAGCTTTCTTT.

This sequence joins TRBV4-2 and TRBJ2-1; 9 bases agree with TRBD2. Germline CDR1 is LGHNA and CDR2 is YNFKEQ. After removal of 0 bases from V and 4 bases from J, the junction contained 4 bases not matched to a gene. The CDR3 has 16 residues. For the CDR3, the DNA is TGTGCCAGCAGCCAAGATACAGCGGGGGGTTACAATGAGCAGTTCTTC. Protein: CASSQDTAGGYNEQFF.